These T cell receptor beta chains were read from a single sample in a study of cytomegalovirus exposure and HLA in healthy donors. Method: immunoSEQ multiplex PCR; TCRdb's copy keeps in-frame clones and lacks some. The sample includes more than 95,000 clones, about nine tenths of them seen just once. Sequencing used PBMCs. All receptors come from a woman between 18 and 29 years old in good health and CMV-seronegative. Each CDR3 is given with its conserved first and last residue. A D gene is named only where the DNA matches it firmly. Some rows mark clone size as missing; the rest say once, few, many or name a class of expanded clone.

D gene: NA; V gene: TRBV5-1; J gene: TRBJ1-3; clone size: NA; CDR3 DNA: TGCGCCAGCAGCTTGGACAGCTCTGGAAACACCATATATTTT; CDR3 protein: CASSLDSSGNTIYF
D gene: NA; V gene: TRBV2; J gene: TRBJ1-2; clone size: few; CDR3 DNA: TGTGCCAGCAGTGTAAGGGAGTACTATGGCTACACCTTC; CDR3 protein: CASSVREYYGYTF
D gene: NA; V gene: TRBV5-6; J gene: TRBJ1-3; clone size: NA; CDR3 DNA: TGTGCCAGCAGCTTTGGGGGGACTGGAAACACCATATATTTT; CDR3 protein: CASSFGGTGNTIYF
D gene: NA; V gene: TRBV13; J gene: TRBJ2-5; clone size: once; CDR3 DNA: TGTGCCAGCAGCTTAGCGGGAGAGACCCAGTACTTC; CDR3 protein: CASSLAGETQYF
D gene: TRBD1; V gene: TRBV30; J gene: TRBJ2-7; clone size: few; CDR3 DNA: TGTGCCTGGGAACGATCCGGGACAGGGTACGAGCAGTACTTC; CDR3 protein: CAWERSGTGYEQYF
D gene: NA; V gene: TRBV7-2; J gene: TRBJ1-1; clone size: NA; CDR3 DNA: TGTGCCAGCAGCTTAGTGGGGGGGAACACTGAAGCTTTCTTT; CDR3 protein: CASSLVGGNTEAFF
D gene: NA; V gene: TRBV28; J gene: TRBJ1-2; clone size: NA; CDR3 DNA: TGTGCCAGCAGTTACTATGGGGGCGAGGGCTACACCTTC; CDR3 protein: CASSYYGGEGYTF
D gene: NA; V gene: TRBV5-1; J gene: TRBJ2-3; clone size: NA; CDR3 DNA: TGCGCCAGCAGCTTGGCAGGGTCCGCAGATACGCAGTATTTT; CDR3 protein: CASSLAGSADTQYF
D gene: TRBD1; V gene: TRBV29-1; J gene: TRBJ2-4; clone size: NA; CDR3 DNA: TGCAGCGTTGCCCCGACAGGGGAGAACATTCAGTACTTC; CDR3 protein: CSVAPTGENIQYF
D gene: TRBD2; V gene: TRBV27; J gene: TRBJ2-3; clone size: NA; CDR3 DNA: TGTGCCAGCAGTGGGACGGGACTAGCGGGAGTTCGCACGCAGTATTTT; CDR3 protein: CASSGTGLAGVRTQYF
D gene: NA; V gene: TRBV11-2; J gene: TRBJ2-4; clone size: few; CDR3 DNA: TGTGCCAGCAGCCCGACGACAGGAAACATTCAGTACTTC; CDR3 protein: CASSPTTGNIQYF
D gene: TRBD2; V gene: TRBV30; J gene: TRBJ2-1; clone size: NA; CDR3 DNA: TGTGCCTGGAGTGGGGCGGGGAGCGGGAACTACAATGAGCAGTTCTTC; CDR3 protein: CAWSGAGSGNYNEQFF
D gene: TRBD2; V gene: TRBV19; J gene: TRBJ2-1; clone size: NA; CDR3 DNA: TGTGCCAGGAGGGGACTAGCGGGAATTAATGAGCAGTTCTTC; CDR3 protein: CARRGLAGINEQFF
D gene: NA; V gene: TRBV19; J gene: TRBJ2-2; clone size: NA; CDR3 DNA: TGTGCCAGTAGTCGCCTCGGGGGTAACACCGGGGAGCTGTTTTTT; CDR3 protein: CASSRLGGNTGELFF
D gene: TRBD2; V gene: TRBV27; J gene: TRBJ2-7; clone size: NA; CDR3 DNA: TGTGCCAGCAGTTTGCGGACTAGCGGGAGCGGGTCCTACGAGCAGTACTTC; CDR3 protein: CASSLRTSGSGSYEQYF
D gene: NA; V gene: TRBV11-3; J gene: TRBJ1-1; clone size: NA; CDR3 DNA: TGTGCCAGCAGCTCCCGGACAGTGAACACTGAAGCTTTCTTT; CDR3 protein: CASSSRTVNTEAFF
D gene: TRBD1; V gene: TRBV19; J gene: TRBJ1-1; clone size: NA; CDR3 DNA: TGTGCCAGTAGTACCCAAACAGGGGCCCCTGAAGCTTTCTTT; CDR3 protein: CASSTQTGAPEAFF
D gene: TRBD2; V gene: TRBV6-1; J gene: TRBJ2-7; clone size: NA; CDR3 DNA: TGTGCCAGCAGTTTTACCCGGGAGGCCTACGAGCAGTACTTC; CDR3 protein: CASSFTREAYEQYF
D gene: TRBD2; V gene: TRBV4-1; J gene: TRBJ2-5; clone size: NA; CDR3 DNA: TGCGCCAGCAGCCAAGATGTGCTAGCGGGGGGGGAGACCCAGTACTTC; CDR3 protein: CASSQDVLAGGETQYF
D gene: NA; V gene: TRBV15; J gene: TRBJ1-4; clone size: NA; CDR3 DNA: TGTGCCACCAGCAGCCAGTGGAGCGAACTGTTTTTT; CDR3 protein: CATSSQWSELFF
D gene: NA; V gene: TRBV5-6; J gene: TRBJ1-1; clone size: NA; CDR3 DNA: TGTGCCAGCAGCTCGTCCTTTACAGGGAACACTGAAGCTTTCTTT; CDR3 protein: CASSSSFTGNTEAFF
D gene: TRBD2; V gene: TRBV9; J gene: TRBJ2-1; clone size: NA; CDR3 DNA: TGTGCCAGCACCCGAAGCGGGAGGGCTACCTACAATGAGCAGTTCTTC; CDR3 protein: CASTRSGRATYNEQFF
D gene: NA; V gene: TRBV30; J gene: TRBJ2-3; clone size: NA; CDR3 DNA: TGTGCCTCCCCGGACAGTAGCACAGATACGCAGTATTTT; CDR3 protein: CASPDSSTDTQYF
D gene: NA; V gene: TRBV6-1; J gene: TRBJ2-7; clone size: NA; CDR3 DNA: TGTGCCAGCAGTGAAGGAACAGGTAGTTACGAGCAGTACTTC; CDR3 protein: CASSEGTGSYEQYF
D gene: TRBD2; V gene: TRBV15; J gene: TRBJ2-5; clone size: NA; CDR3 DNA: TGTGCCACCAGCAGATCAGGACTAGCAGAAGAGACCCAGTACTTC; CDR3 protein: CATSRSGLAEETQYF
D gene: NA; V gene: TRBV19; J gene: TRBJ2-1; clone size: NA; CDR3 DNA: TGTGCCAGTGACTCAGGGGAAAGCTCCTACAATGAGCAGTTCTTC; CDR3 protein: CASDSGESSYNEQFF
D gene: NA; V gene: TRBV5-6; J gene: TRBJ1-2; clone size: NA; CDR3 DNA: TGTGCCAGCAGCTTGGCCAGGGCAGCAAACTATGGCTACACCTTC; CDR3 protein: CASSLARAANYGYTF
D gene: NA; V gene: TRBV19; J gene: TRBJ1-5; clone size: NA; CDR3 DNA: TGTGCCAGTAGGTGGACAGCCCTAAGCAATCAGCCCCAGCATTTT; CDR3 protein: CASRWTALSNQPQHF
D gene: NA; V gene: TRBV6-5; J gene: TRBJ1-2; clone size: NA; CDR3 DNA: TGTGCCAGCAGTGATGACAGTAACTATGGCTACACCTTC; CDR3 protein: CASSDDSNYGYTF
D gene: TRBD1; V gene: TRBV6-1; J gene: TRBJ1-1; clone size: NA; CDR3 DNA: TGTGCCAGCAGTGAAACTTACAGGGGAAGGACTGAAGCTTTCTTT; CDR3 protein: CASSETYRGRTEAFF
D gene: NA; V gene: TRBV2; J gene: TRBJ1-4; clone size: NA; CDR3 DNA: TGTGCCACCCGGAGGGGGGGCGTTAATGAAAAACTGTTTTTT; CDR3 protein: CATRRGGVNEKLFF
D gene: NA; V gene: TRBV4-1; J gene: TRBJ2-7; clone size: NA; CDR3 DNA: TGCGCCAGCAGCCAAGATCTGAGACTAGGTGGGCAGTACTTC; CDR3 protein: CASSQDLRLGGQYF
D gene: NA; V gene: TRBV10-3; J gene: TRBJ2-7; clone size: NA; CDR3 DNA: TGTGCCATCAGTGACGAGGGCTACGAGCAGTACTTC; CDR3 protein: CAISDEGYEQYF
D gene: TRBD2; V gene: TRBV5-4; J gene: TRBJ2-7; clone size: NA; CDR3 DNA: TGTGCCAGCAGCCGAGGACTAGCTCCCCTCAAAAGCTACGAGCAGTACTTC; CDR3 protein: CASSRGLAPLKSYEQYF
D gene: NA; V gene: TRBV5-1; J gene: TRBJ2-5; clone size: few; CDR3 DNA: TGCGCCAGCAGCTTGGGAGGACAGATGTACTTC; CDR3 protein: CASSLGGQMYF
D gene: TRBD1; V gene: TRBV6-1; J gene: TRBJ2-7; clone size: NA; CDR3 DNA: TGTGCCAGCAGGGAGAGACAGGGTTCCTACGAGCAGTACTTC; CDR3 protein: CASRERQGSYEQYF
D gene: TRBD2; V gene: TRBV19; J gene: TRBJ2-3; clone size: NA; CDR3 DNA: TGTGCCAGTAGTATAGGTAGGACTAGCGGCAGAAAGGATACGCAGTATTTT; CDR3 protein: CASSIGRTSGRKDTQYF
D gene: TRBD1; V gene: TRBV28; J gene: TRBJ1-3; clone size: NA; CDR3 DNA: TGTGCCAGCAGCCCTTCGACAGGGATTGGAAACACCATATATTTT; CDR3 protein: CASSPSTGIGNTIYF
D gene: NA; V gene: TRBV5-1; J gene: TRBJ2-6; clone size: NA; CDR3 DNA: TGCGCCAGCAGCGAGTTCTACAGGTTACCTGGGGCCAACGTCCTGACTTTC; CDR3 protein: CASSEFYRLPGANVLTF
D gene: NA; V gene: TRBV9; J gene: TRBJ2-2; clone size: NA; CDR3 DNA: TGTGCCAGCAGCGTTCTAGGCGGTAGCTTGACCGGGGAGCTGTTTTTT; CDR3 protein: CASSVLGGSLTGELFF
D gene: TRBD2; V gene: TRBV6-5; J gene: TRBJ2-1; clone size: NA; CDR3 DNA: TGTGCCAGCAGCCTCGGGACTAGCGGCTTCTATGAGCAGTTCTTC; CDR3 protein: CASSLGTSGFYEQFF
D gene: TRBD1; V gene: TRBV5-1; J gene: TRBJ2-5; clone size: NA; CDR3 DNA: TGCGCCAGCAGCTCCTTCATGGGACAGCCAGAGACCCAGTACTTC; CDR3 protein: CASSSFMGQPETQYF
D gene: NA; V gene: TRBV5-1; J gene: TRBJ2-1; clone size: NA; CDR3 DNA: TGCGCCAGCAGCTTCAACAATGAGCAGTTCTTC; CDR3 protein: CASSFNNEQFF
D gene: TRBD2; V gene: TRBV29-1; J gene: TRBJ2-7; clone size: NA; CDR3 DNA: TGCAGCTCACGGACTAGCGGGTCCTACGAGCAGTACTTC; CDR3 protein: CSSRTSGSYEQYF
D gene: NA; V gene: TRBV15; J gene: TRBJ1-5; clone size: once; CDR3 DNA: TGTGCCACCAGCAGAGGCCGTGTCGGGGGTCAGCCCCAGCATTTT; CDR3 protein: CATSRGRVGGQPQHF
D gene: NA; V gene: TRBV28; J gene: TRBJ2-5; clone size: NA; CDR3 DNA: TGTGCCAGCCAGGGTCGCCTTGACCCCCGTCGAATAAATCAAGAGACCCAGTACTTC; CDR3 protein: CASQGRLDPRRINQETQYF
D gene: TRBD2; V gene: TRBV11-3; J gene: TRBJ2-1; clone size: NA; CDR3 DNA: TGTGCCAGCAGCCTAGCGGGAGGTTTAAATGAGCAGTTCTTC; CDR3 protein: CASSLAGGLNEQFF
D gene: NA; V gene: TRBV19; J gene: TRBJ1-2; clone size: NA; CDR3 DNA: TGTGCCAGTAGTAACACCCCGCCCAGTATCTATGGCTACACCTTC; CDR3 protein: CASSNTPPSIYGYTF
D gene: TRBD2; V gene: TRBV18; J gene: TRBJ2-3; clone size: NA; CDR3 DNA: TGTGCCAGCTCACCACCTCTAGGAGCGGGAGCGCGTACGCAGTATTTT; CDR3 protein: CASSPPLGAGARTQYF
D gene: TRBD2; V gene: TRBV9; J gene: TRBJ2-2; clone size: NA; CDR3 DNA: TGTGCCAGCAGCGTAGCTAGCGGGAGTTCCGGGGAGCTGTTTTTT; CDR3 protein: CASSVASGSSGELFF
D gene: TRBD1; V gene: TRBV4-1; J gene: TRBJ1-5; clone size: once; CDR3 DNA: TGCGCCAGCAGCTATACAGGGGGCAATCAGCCCCAGCATTTT; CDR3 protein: CASSYTGGNQPQHF
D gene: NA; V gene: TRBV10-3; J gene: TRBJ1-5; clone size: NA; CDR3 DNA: TGTGCCATCAGTGAGAAGAGGGATCCGGGGCCCCAGCATTTT; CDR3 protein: CAISEKRDPGPQHF